This is a list of T cell receptor beta chains from one sample in a study of cytomegalovirus exposure and HLA in healthy donors. The protocol was immunoSEQ multiplex PCR, while the TCRdb copy is restricted to in-frame clones and leaves out a portion. The repertoire consists of tens of thousands of clones, with over 75% occurring once and the leading ten covering over 5%. The sequencing sample was made of PBMCs. The source of these receptors is a male donor in good health and CMV-seronegative. CDR3s include the opening cysteine and the closing phenylalanine or tryptophan.

TRBJ1-1 | TRBV7-8 | CASSLVGGEAFF
TRBJ1-1 | TRBV25-1 | CASSEYDRGPKGTEAFF
TRBJ1-4 | TRBV7-2 | CASSAEDSVNEKLFF
TRBJ1-6 | TRBV7-2 | CASSFYGQGSPLHF
TRBJ1-1 | TRBV7-9 | CASSSVNLNTEAFF
TRBJ1-1 | TRBV29-1 | CSVGSNMNTEAFF
TRBJ1-1 | TRBV11-1 | CASRTGTGGEAFF
TRBJ2-1 | TRBV6-6 | CASSYSYEQFF
TRBJ1-3 | TRBV30 | CAWSVQGVYSGNTIYF
TRBJ1-6 | TRBV7-2 | CASSPRLAGDNSPLHF
TRBJ2-7 | TRBV6-5 | CASSGQPISREQYF
TRBJ2-2 | TRBV7-2 | CASSLSGATRGTGELFF
TRBJ1-6 | TRBV27 | CASSRTGGAGSPLHF
TRBJ2-3 | TRBV19 | CASSRLGGRGTDTQYF
TRBJ2-5 | TRBV7-7 | CASSLSRGQGTQYF
TRBJ2-1 | TRBV7-2 | CASTPVAGRYNEQFF
TRBJ1-2 | TRBV7-2 | CASNDRINGYTF
TRBJ2-1 | TRBV7-6 | CASSRSGGAGQFF
TRBJ2-1 | TRBV18 | CASSPGQAPYNEQFF
TRBJ1-1 | TRBV5-6 | CASSLSPGSPGTEAFF
TRBJ2-5 | TRBV27 | CASSLRDNRDLETQYF
TRBJ2-1 | TRBV5-4 | CASSPQVAGGSNEQFF
TRBJ1-5 | TRBV5-3 | CARSFGRPQHF
TRBJ2-1 | TRBV9 | CASSVPHSNEQFF
TRBJ2-1 | TRBV6-1 | CASSERGNEQFF
TRBJ2-7 | TRBV7-3 | CASSLGYF
TRBJ2-2 | TRBV12-5 | CASGAGVSGELFF
TRBJ2-5 | TRBV19 | CASSITAGGRETQYF
TRBJ2-5 | TRBV4-3 | CASSQDYIPQETQYF
TRBJ2-1 | TRBV9 | CASSLPGQGFEQFF
TRBJ1-6 | TRBV29-1 | CSVGDREGSPLHF